The source of this TCR beta chain is a study of T cells in Graves' hyperthyroidism and ophthalmopathy (dated by TCRdb to about 2019). Regarding the study in general: Peripheral blood was collected at initial diagnosis, before any treatment. To identify TCR V-J signatures that set the groups apart, the researchers used a discovery cohort of roughly 100 patients, made up of some 41 with Graves' ophthalmopathy and 55 to 65 with stable Graves' hyperthyroidism. Prospective prediction of ophthalmopathy was tested in an independent validation cohort of approximately 19 hyperthyroidism patients and 17 patients who later progressed to ophthalmopathy. The 100 or so discovery patients were randomly divided into training and test sets at a 7:3 ratio. Thyroid tissue and blood T-cell repertoires from about six Graves' hyperthyroidism patients were also compared in the study. After sampling, hyperthyroidism patients received methimazole starting at 30 mg daily, and ophthalmopathy patients received high-dose intravenous methylprednisolone. According to the paper, TCR Vbeta CDR3 sequencing was carried out on more than 120 peripheral blood samples, which came from fewer than 50 ophthalmopathy, around 74 hyperthyroidism and approximately 17 progressor patients.

V loses 6 bases of germline sequence and J loses 1 base, and the interval between the two ends is 12 bases. The germline V gene yields MNHNS for CDR1 and SASEGT for CDR2. There are 14 amino acids in the CDR3, from cysteine to phenylalanine inclusive. The CDR3 DNA has 42 bases and is translated from base 1. Graves' hyperthyroidism was defined as stable when no progression to ophthalmopathy occurred over 18 months of follow-up. The hyperthyroidism patients were between 18 and 65 years old and newly diagnosed, with a disease duration of less than 2 months. The study excluded patients with uncontrolled infections, other autoimmune diseases, pregnancy or lactation. Clinical symptoms, serum thyroxine and TRAb, thyroid ultrasound, and orbital computed tomography formed the basis for the diagnoses. Ficoll-Paque density gradient centrifugation was used to isolate PBMCs from around 9.1 ml of fresh peripheral blood. Trizol reagent was used to extract total RNA, and RNA quality was then checked on an Agilent 2100 Bioanalyzer.

Points on this clonotype: Its recognized antigen is unknown. Base qualities were left out, and no much larger clone turns up one base away.

Summary of the overall study and its limitations: In validation, the model predicted progression to ophthalmopathy a median of about 6.5 months before onset, with 65% to 71% sensitivity and roughly 79% specificity. Most expanded thyroid clonotypes (frequency above 0.001) were also detected in blood, a finding suggesting that blood repertoires may reflect thyroid immune responses. Ophthalmopathy was separated from stable hyperthyroidism by a 13 V-J signature model, with 85% to 90% sensitivity and just over 81% specificity obtained in cross-validation and 80%/75% obtained in testing. No statistical method was used to set the sample size in advance, and investigators knew the group allocation.

Amplification of TCR beta CDR3 regions was carried out from RNA transcripts. The TCR CDR3 was subjected to a first round of RT-PCR using the HTBI primer set and the Qiagen OneStep RT-PCR kit. A second multiplex PCR round built the libraries, followed by size selection and purification. Libraries were sequenced paired-end with 100 bp reads on an Illumina HiSeq2000. In the source study's methods: SOAPnuke was used to process the raw data, throwing out any read that contained adapters or uncalled bases, had a mean Phred below 15, or lacked an exact constant-primer or identifier match. High-quality paired reads were merged with COPE v1.2.5, and unique nucleotide sequences were defined as clonotypes. Clonotypes were aligned to IMGT TRBV, TRBD and TRBJ reference segments using MiTCR v1.1. Analysis was restricted to V-J combinations with a frequency above 0.0001, which covered about 99% of repertoires. A TCS score was defined as the ratio between F50 (clonal expansion) and ExV (chaos), using BLOSUM62-based TCRdist between CDR3 peptides within each V-J. Welch's t-statistics and random forest reduced around 510 V-J features to roughly 13, which were used in a naive Bayes classifier (R e1071). TCRdb itself trimmed the public reads at Q25 with fastp, ran MiXCR and retained productive beta chains. For every CDR3 protein sequence, its rows merge into one entry that carries the most common genes and DNA. These V and J calls are TCRdb output, not the study's own analysis. Across this sample there are under 550,000 distinct CDR3 sequences, with roughly an eighth seen only once. Approximately 5.8% of the sample comes from the top ten.

The sample consisted of blood. Recombination linked TRBV6-1 to TRBJ1-1; no confident D gene assignment can be made. The sequence was obtained from a woman under 30 with Graves' hyperthyroidism. The CDR3 reads as follows: CASSPRLRNTEAFF. The DNA is as follows: TGTGCCAGCAGCCCAAGACTTAGGAACACTGAAGCTTTCTTT.